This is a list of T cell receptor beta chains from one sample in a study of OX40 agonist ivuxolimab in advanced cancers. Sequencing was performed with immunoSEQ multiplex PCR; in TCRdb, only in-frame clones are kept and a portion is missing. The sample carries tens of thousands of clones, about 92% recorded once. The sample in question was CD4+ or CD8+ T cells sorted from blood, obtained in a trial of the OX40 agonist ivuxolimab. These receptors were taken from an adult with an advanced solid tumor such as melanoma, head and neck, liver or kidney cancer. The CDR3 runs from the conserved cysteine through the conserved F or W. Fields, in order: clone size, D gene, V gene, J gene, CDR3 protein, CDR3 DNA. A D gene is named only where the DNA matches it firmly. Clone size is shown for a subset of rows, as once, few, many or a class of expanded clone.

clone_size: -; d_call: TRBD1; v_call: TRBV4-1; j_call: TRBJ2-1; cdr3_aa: CASSQWSTGGNEQFF; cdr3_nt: TGCGCCAGCAGCCAATGGTCGACAGGGGGCAATGAGCAGTTCTTC
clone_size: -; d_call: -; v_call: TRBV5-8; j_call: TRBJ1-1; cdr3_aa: CASSFGTRAEAFF; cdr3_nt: TGTGCCAGCAGCTTTGGGACTCGGGCTGAAGCTTTCTTT
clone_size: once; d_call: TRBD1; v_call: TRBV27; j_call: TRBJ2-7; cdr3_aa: CASSLWTGSYEQYF; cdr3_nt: TGTGCCAGCAGTCTGTGGACAGGGAGCTACGAGCAGTACTTC
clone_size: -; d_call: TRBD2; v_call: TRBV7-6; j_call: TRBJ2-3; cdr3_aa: CASSRSGGAPDTQYF; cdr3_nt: TGTGCCAGCAGCCGTAGCGGGGGGGCACCAGATACGCAGTATTTT
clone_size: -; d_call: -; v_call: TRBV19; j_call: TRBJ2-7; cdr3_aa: CASSISPDEQYF; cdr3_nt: TGTGCCAGTAGTATTTCCCCGGACGAGCAGTACTTC
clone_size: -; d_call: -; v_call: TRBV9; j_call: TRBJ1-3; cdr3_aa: CASSVRQESGNTIYF; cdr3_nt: TGTGCCAGCAGCGTGCGACAGGAATCTGGAAACACCATATATTTT
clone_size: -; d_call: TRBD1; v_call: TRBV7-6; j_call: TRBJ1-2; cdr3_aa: CASSPGTEPWYGYTF; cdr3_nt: TGTGCCAGCAGCCCGGGGACAGAGCCTTGGTATGGCTACACCTTC
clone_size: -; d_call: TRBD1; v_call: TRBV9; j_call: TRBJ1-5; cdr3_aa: CASSLGTASNQPQHF; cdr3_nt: TGTGCCAGCAGCCTGGGGACAGCGAGCAATCAGCCCCAGCATTTT
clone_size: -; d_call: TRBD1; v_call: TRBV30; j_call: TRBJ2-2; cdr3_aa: CAWRPRTGWDTGELFF; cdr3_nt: TGTGCCTGGAGGCCCCGGACAGGGTGGGACACCGGGGAGCTGTTTTTT
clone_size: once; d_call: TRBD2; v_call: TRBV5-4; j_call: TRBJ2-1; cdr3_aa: CASSLYLAGGYNEQFF; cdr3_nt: TGTGCCAGCAGCTTGTATCTAGCGGGGGGTTACAATGAGCAGTTCTTC
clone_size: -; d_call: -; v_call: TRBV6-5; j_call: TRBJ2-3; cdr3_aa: CASSYVEGTDTQYF; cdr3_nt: TGTGCCAGCAGTTACGTAGAGGGGACAGATACGCAGTATTTT
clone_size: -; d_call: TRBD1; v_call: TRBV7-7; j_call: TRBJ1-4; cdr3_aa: CASSPGQGNEKLFF; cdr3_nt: TGTGCCAGCAGCCCAGGACAGGGGAATGAAAAACTGTTTTTT
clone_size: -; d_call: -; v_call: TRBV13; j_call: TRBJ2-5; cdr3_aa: CASSLTGGRETQYF; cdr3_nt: TGTGCCAGCAGCTTAACTGGGGGCCGGGAGACCCAGTACTTC
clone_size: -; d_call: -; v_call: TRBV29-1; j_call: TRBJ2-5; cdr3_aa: CSVEDRAGSREEQYF; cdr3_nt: TGCAGCGTTGAAGATCGGGCGGGTTCCCGGGAAGAGCAGTACTTC